Below, 26 T cell receptor beta chains from the same sample are listed, as sequenced in a study of T-cell reconstitution after alpha-beta-depleted transplantation in children listed by TCRdb under 2016. To prepare the library, PCR was applied. The sequencing machine was an Illumina HiSeq 2500. To normalize quantification of the TCRbeta repertoire, the TCR libraries were built with molecular barcoding that relied on unique molecular identifiers. TCRdb reran the public reads through fastp at Q25 and MiXCR, keeping productive beta chains. Entries that share a CDR3 protein sequence are merged under the most common genes and DNA. Counted in this sample were hundreds of thousands of distinct CDR3 sequences; approximately 12% of them appeared once. The ten largest make up 2% to 3% of the sample. The sequences come from PBMCs from the stem cell graft donor, collected from the stem cell graft. Receptors originate from a human donor who donated a stem cell graft to a child with acute lymphoblastic leukemia.

In its sample, this clonotype was seen many times. This chain uses TRBV12-3 or TRBV12-4 with TRBJ1-5, with TRBD1 as a possible D gene (6 bases). The V gene lost 7 bases and the J gene lost 2 bases, with 30 bases spanning the gap. The CDR3 is 20 amino acids. CDR3 loop: CASTTILVAGQTGRNQPQHF. As DNA, the CDR3 is TGTGCCAGCACCACGATATTGGTAGCTGGCCAGACAGGCCGCAATCAGCCCCAGCATTTT.

This clonotype was seen repeatedly, ten times or more. The rearrangement links TRBV27 to TRBJ2-1; 8 positions agree with TRBD2. There are 15 residues in the CDR3. Germline CDR1 is MNHEY and CDR2 is SMNVEV (reference sequence). With 5 bases clipped from V and 2 bases from J, the junction kept 5 bases outside the gene matches. The CDR3 DNA reads TGTGCCAGCAGTAAGCGGGAGTCCCCCTACAATGAGCAGTTCTTC. Translation gives CASSKRESPYNEQFF.

This clonotype was picked up many times. The V and J genes are TRBV10-3 and TRBJ1-2, with D possibly TRBD1 on 6 matching bases. The CDR3 has 16 residues. Trimming left V 9 bases short and J 0 bases short, with 20 bases between. Germline V gene data show CDR1 as ENHRY and CDR2 as SYGVKD. The DNA of the CDR3 is TGTGCCATGGCCTCGGGGGCGCTTTCCCCTAACTATGGCTACACCTTC. It yields the protein CAMASGALSPNYGYTF.

In its sample, this clonotype was seen many times. This chain uses TRBV20-1 with TRBJ2-5; possibly TRBD1 for D (6 bases). V was shortened by 3 bases and J by 6 bases, with 14 bases between the two germline ends. The CDR3 is 13 residues long. Looked up from germline, CDR1 is DFQATT and CDR2 is SNEGSKA (reference sequence). The CDR3 nucleotides are TGCAGTGCTAGGCTACAGGGAGCAAAGACCCAGTACTTC. This gives the protein CSARLQGAKTQYF.

This clonotype has at least ten counts. The chain employs TRBV5-1 and TRBJ1-1, with 8 bases identical to TRBD1. In germline, CDR1 is SGHRS, CDR2 YFSETQ. This CDR3 is built from 15 residues. The J segment lost 1 base and the V segment lost 4 bases, leaving 6 bases of the junction unmatched. CDR3 amino acids: CASSRGTGANTEAFF. The CDR3 nucleotides are TGCGCCAGCAGCCGGGGGACAGGCGCGAACACTGAAGCTTTCTTT.

The chain couples TRBV7-2 to TRBJ1-5, with a weak D call TRBD1 (5 bases). Trimming cost V 2 bases and J 5 bases, with 16 bases left between them. From germline, CDR1 is SGHTA and CDR2 FQGNSA. The CDR3 spans 16 residues. The CDR3: CASSLNFGGADQPQHF. The CDR3, as DNA: TGTGCCAGCAGCTTAAATTTTGGGGGTGCGGATCAGCCCCAGCATTTT. The variable domain in full, with the rest retrieved from reference TRBV7-2 and TRBJ1-5, is GAGVSQSPSNKVTEKGKDVELRCDPISGHTALYWYRQSLGQGLEFLIYFQGNSAPDKSGLPSDRFSAERTGGSVSTLTIQRTQQEDSAVYLCASSLNFGGADQPQHFGDGTRLSIL.

The chain combines TRBV15 with TRBJ2-1, with a weak D call TRBD1 (5 bases). V was cut by 0 bases and J by 6 bases, with 18 bases left in between. Germline assignment: CDR1 LNHNV and CDR2 YYDKDF (reference sequence). The CDR3 runs to 17 residues. The CDR3 DNA sequence: TGTGCCACCAGCAGAGATCGTTGGGGCGAAGATTCCAATGAGCAGTTCTTC. The encoded protein is CATSRDRWGEDSNEQFF.

This clonotype was seen a handful of times. CDR3 protein: CASSKGKQETQYF. In nucleotides, the CDR3 is TGCGCCAGCAGCAAAGGGAAACAAGAGACCCAGTACTTC. J is TRBJ2-5 and V is TRBV5-1; unclear D gene. The germline V and J ends were trimmed by 4 bases and 2 bases, with 9 bases remaining between them. The CDR3 is made up of 13 amino acids. Germline V gene sequence: CDR1 SGHRS, CDR2 YFSETQ.

V is TRBV15 and J is TRBJ2-2; 9 bases agree with TRBD1. With V trimmed by 2 bases and J by 1 base, 2 bases remained unmatched. CDR3 size: 16 residues. Germline V gene sequence: CDR1 LNHNV, CDR2 YYDKDF (reference sequence). For the CDR3, the DNA is TGTGCCACCAGCAGACTGGGACAGGGGAACACCGGGGAGCTGTTTTTT. Translation: CATSRLGQGNTGELFF.

This clonotype was counted many times. J is TRBJ1-2 and V is TRBV6-5; D ambiguous. CDR3 size: 16 residues. Trimming took 2 bases from V and 3 from J, leaving 16 bases between them. Germline loops: CDR1 MNHEY, CDR2 SVGAGI. CDR3 nucleotide sequence: TGTGCCAGCAGTTACAAGGGAGATTTGGGTTACTATGGCTACACCTTC. Its translation is CASSYKGDLGYYGYTF.

The table lists this clonotype with many counts. This chain uses TRBV12-3 or TRBV12-4 with TRBJ2-5; D possibly corresponds to TRBD1 (5 bases). The CDR3 extends over 14 amino acids. V lost 8 bases and J 4 bases, leaving 17 bases between the germline ends. As DNA, the CDR3 is TGTGCCAGCGCTTACCGAGACAGAAGAGAGACCCAGTACTTC. Protein: CASAYRDRRETQYF.

There are many counts of this clonotype. This chain uses TRBV24-1 with TRBJ2-1; 9 bases align to TRBD1. V shed 2 bases, J shed 1 base, and the junction held 2 bases outside the gene matches. Germline CDR1 and CDR2: KGHDR and SFDVKD. The CDR3 is 16 residues long. In DNA form, the CDR3 reads TGTGCCACCAGTGATTCGACAGGGGGGTCCTACAATGAGCAGTTCTTC. It translates to CATSDSTGGSYNEQFF.

This clonotype was observed at least ten times. This chain connects TRBV10-3 to TRBJ2-1, with 7 bases lining up with TRBD2. The junction had 8 bases not matched to a gene; V was cut back by 4 bases and J by 5 bases. The CDR3 runs 15 residues. Germline CDR1 ENHRY, CDR2 SYGVKD. In DNA, the CDR3 is TGTGCCATCAGTGGATCGGGAGGCAAAAACAATGAGCAGTTCTTC. Translation gives CAISGSGGKNNEQFF.

This clonotype was found many times. The chain employs TRBV10-3 and TRBJ1-4; TRBD1 matches at 9 bases. CDR1 ENHRY and CDR2 SYGVKD come from the germline V gene. CDR3 length: 17 residues. The J segment lost 0 bases and the V segment lost 2 bases, leaving 4 bases of the junction unmatched. This chain's CDR3 is CAISEPTGGATNEKLFF. In DNA, the CDR3 is TGTGCCATCAGTGAGCCGACAGGGGGGGCAACTAATGAAAAACTGTTTTTT.

This clonotype was seen at least ten times. This chain connects TRBV7-8 to TRBJ1-2; a possible D gene is TRBD1 (6 bases). Germline CDR1 SGHVS, CDR2 FQNEAQ. The CDR3 consists of 12 residues. V was cut by 5 bases and J by 14 bases, with 18 bases left in between. The CDR3 loop is CASSPRGGFRTF. DNA for the CDR3: TGTGCCAGCAGCCCGCGGGGGGGCTTCAGGACCTTC.

This clonotype was counted only a few times. The chain joins TRBV12-3 or TRBV12-4 to TRBJ2-7, with 7 positions matching TRBD1. V dropped 5 bases and J dropped 4; count of bases not matched to a gene: 2. The CDR3 contains 12 residues. CDR3 amino acids: CASSATGYEQYF. In nucleotides, the CDR3 is TGTGCCAGCAGTGCGACAGGGTACGAGCAGTACTTC.

In this sample, this clonotype turned up many times. The chain combines TRBV4-1 with TRBJ2-7; either TRBD1 or TRBD2 may supply D (5 bases each). This CDR3 is built from 16 residues. The ends were cut back, 4 bases at V and 1 base at J, with 17 bases in the middle. Germline lookup yields CDR1 MGHRA and CDR2 YSYEKL. This CDR3 is CASSRIGRGPSYEQYF. The CDR3 nucleotides are TGCGCCAGCAGCCGGATAGGACGGGGCCCGTCCTACGAGCAGTACTTC.

The sample holds many counts of this clonotype. The V gene is TRBV5-1, the J gene TRBJ1-1, with 7 positions matching TRBD1. The CDR3 totals 16 residues. Trimming at V came to 9 bases and at J to 0 bases, leaving 14 bases not matched to a gene. CDR1 and CDR2 from the germline V gene are SGHRS and YFSETQ. This chain's CDR3 is CATHETGSGMNTEAFF. DNA for the CDR3: TGCGCCACCCATGAGACAGGGAGTGGAATGAACACTGAAGCTTTCTTT.

In the case of this clonotype: This sequence may be a read error, since a much larger clone differs from it by one base. This chain connects TRBV7-2 to TRBJ2-2, with TRBD1 matching over 8 bases. CDR3 length: 15 amino acids. Germline values: CDR1 SGHTA, CDR2 FQGNSA. V lost 5 bases and J lost 6; bases outside the gene matches: 8. The CDR3 DNA follows: TGTGCCAGCAGCACGACAGGGGAAGAAGCCGGGGAGCTGTTTTTT. It specifies CASSTTGEEAGELFF.

This clonotype was seen at least ten times. This chain connects TRBV6-2 or TRBV6-3 to TRBJ2-2; tentative D call: TRBD1 (5 bases). Trimming removed 6 bases from V and 6 bases from J, with 14 bases in between. This CDR3 has 14 amino acids. The germline V gene encodes CDR1 MNHEY and CDR2 SVGEGT. CDR3 region: CASRPDQGSGELFF. The CDR3 nucleotides read TGTGCCAGCAGACCTGATCAGGGTTCCGGGGAGCTGTTTTTT.

This clonotype appeared many times. The V gene is TRBV2, the J gene TRBJ2-5, with D possibly being TRBD2 (6 bases). Germline-derived CDR1 and CDR2 are SNHLY and FYNNEI. This CDR3 has 15 residues. V was pared by 2 bases and J by 4 bases, with 14 bases between. The CDR3 reads CASSESLARLETQYF. For the CDR3, the DNA is TGTGCCAGCAGTGAAAGTCTAGCGCGCCTAGAGACCCAGTACTTC.

This clonotype was recorded many times. The CDR3 reads CASSVDRDVDEQYF. DNA of the CDR3: TGTGCCAGCAGCGTAGACAGGGACGTCGACGAGCAGTACTTC. The chain recombines TRBV9 with TRBJ2-7, with D perhaps TRBD1 (6 bases). Germline-derived CDR1 and CDR2 are SGDLS and YYNGEE. Between the trimmed V and J ends, which lost 0 bases and 5 bases, there was a span of 12 bases. The CDR3 is 14 amino acids.

This clonotype was seen repeatedly, ten times or more. The V gene is TRBV28, the J gene TRBJ1-1; 7 bases line up with TRBD1. Losses at the gene ends were 6 bases for V and 6 bases for J; bases not matched to a gene: 10. The CDR3 has 14 residues. Germline V gene data show CDR1 as MDHEN and CDR2 as SYDVKM. Written as DNA, the CDR3 is TGTGCCAGCAGACTCGGACAGGTCGGGGCTGAAGCTTTCTTT. Protein sequence: CASRLGQVGAEAFF.

This clonotype was detected many times. V and J are TRBV2 and TRBJ2-7; D not resolved. This CDR3 is 12 amino acids long. CDR1 and CDR2 from the germline V gene are SNHLY and FYNNEI. Trimming pared 5 bases from V and 3 bases from J, leaving 8 bases between. The CDR3 sequence is CASSNLGYEQYF. CDR3 nucleotide sequence: TGTGCCAGCAGTAACCTGGGCTACGAGCAGTACTTC. Together with reference TRBV2 and TRBJ2-7, the CDR3 gives the full variable domain: EPEVTQTPSHQVTQMGQEVILRCVPISNHLYFYWYRQILGQKVEFLVSFYNNEISEKSEIFDDQFSVERPDGSNFTLKIRSTKLEDSAMYFCASSNLGYEQYFGPGTRLTVT.

At least ten counts were recorded for this clonotype. The chain employs TRBV5-6 and TRBJ2-2; TRBD2 aligns across 10 bases. This CDR3 is built from 16 residues. V dropped 6 bases and J dropped 4; count of bases not matched to a gene: 9. Germline V gives CDR1 SGHDT, CDR2 YYEEEE. CDR3 in amino acids: CASIPSSGSPTGELFF. The DNA of the CDR3 is TGTGCCAGCATCCCTTCTAGCGGGAGCCCCACCGGGGAGCTGTTTTTT.

With respect to this clonotype: Possible read error: a much larger clone is one base away. This chain joins TRBV4-2 and TRBJ2-4; 7 bases are shared with TRBD2. The CDR3 has 15 amino acids. Germline CDR1 LGHNA, CDR2 YNFKEQ. CDR3 in amino acids: CASSQGGGAKNSQYF. The CDR3 DNA is TGTGCCAGCAGCCAAGGGGGGGGTGCCAAAAACAGTCAGTACTTC.